This is a list of T cell receptor beta chains from one sample in a study of blood T cell repertoires in COVID-19. The repertoire was sequenced with immunoSEQ multiplex PCR; TCRdb's copy has only in-frame clones and lacks some. The sample has approximately 250,000 clones, approximately 90% seen once. Material for sequencing was PBMCs or T cells enriched from blood (not recorded which). The receptors were gathered from a woman aged 30 to 39 with acute COVID-19. Both conserved end residues are part of each CDR3.

TRBV6-2/TRBV6-3	TRBJ1-5	CASSYGQGTGGQPQHF
TRBV10-3	TRBJ1-1	CAIRGTEANTEAFF
TRBV29-1	TRBJ2-7	CSVEFRGTSGRIEQYF
TRBV5-6	TRBJ1-4	CASSSLRIQGGQGEEKLFF
TRBV5-1	TRBJ2-7	CASSLGGAGGREQYF
TRBV4-1	TRBJ2-3	CASSQGRASGTMDTQYF
TRBV19	TRBJ1-6	CASSILDRDNSPLHF
TRBV11-2	TRBJ1-1	CASSLAGNTEAFF
TRBV10-3	TRBJ2-7	CAISGQGVEQYF
TRBV4-1	TRBJ1-1	CASSPGQGMNTEAFF
TRBV4-1	TRBJ2-1	CASSQRGLAGEVNNEQFF
TRBV5-1	TRBJ2-7	CASSPTAGGPHEQYF
TRBV27	TRBJ2-7	CASSRLAGAYEQYF
TRBV10-2	TRBJ1-5	CASSEGANQPQHF
TRBV27	TRBJ1-3	CASWTGSGNTIYF
TRBV28	TRBJ2-1	CASSTGQFLYNEQFF
TRBV27	TRBJ1-3	CASSRTGVGGNTIYF